This T cell receptor (beta chain) was captured in a study of a mutant IDH1 vaccine in newly diagnosed glioma. Trimming cost V 5 bases and J 9 bases; bases outside gene matches: 4. The CDR3 is 14 amino acids. CDR1 SGHRS and CDR2 YFSETQ come from the germline V gene. As concerns this clone: The antigen is unknown.

Time point noted: week 23, last vaccination. Topical imiquimod was applied with each vaccine dose, which held 300 ug of mutant IDH1 20-mer peptide. There were new WHO grade 3 or 4 astrocytomas in the donors, and these were IDH1-mutant and ATRX-lost. Repertoires were generated with immunoSEQ multiplex PCR, while TCRdb's copy carries only in-frame clones and drops some. The table shows 65,000 or so clones, with 70% to 90% occurring only once. The chain has TRBV5-1 and TRBJ2-1; 14 nucleotides match TRBD2. This receptor was identified in a man aged 25 to 45 with glioma. The sequenced sample was PBMCs, obtained from a glioma patient whose treatment included an IDH1 peptide vaccine. The CDR3 loop reads CASRTSGGAIEQFF. For the CDR3, the DNA is TGCGCCAGCAGGACTAGCGGGGGGGCAATTGAGCAGTTCTTC.